This TCR beta chain was profiled in a study of CD8 T cells in Susac syndrome. Reverse transcription of about 0.45 to 1 ug RNA was carried out with random hexamers. TCRdb ran MiXCR on the immunoSEQ multiplex PCR reads and lists one entry per CDR3 protein. This sample has some 150,000 distinct CDR3 sequences, with roughly 94% found just once. Germline CDR1 SGHNT, CDR2 YYREEE (reference sequence). Trimming left V 2 bases short and J 4 bases short, with 9 bases between. The CDR3 contains 13 residues. Sequencing of TCR beta covered CD8+ and CD4+ T cells obtained from blood. The sample consisted of CD4+ T cells from PBMCs. This clonotype originated in a human donor in good health. V usage is TRBV5-4 and J usage is TRBJ1-2; D gene unclear. The CDR3 coding sequence is TGTGCCAGCAGCTTTGGGGAAACCTATGGCTACACCTTC. Encoded protein: CASSFGETYGYTF. Looking up the rest from reference TRBV5-4 and TRBJ1-2 gives the full variable domain: ETGVTQSPTHLIKTRGQQVTLRCSSQSGHNTVSWYQQALGQGPQFIFQYYREEENGRGNFPPRFSGLQFPNYSSELNVNALELDDSALYLCASSFGETYGYTFGSGTRLTVV.